This TCR beta chain derives from a study of identical twins. General study points: Out-of-frame alpha sequences common to twins exhibited a surplus of low generation probability. The more abundant beta clonotypes in cord blood had fewer insertions, and memory repertoires did not show this.

Only a few counts were recorded for this clonotype. Its antigen remains unidentified. Germline CDR1 reads DFQATT; CDR2 reads SNEGSKA (reference sequence). Germline trimming cut 5 bases from V and 8 bases from J; bases unmatched to any gene: 10. The CDR3 extends over 14 amino acids. Template switching supplied a universal primer site; unique molecular identifiers were carried on the cDNA. TCRdb redid the calling of the 5' RACE reads with MiXCR, one entry per CDR3 protein. The sample carries 1.5 million to 2 million distinct CDR3 sequences, more than 30% recorded once. Sample: cord blood. The chain is built from TRBV20-1 and TRBJ1-2, with 11 bases aligning to TRBD1. This receptor was taken from a newborn girl in good health. CDR3 DNA: TGCAGTGCTGCTAGGACAGGGGGCGCGAGCGGCTACACCTTC. Protein product: CSAARTGGASGYTF.